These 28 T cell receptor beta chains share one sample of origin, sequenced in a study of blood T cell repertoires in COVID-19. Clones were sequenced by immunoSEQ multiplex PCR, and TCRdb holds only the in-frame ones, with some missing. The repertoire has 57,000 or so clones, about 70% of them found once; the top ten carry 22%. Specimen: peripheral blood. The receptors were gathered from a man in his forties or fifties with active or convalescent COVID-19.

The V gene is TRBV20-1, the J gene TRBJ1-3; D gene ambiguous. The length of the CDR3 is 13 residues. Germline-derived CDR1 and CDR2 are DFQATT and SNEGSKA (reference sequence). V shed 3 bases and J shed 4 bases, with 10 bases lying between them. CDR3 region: CSASTRLGNTIYF. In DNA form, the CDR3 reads TGCAGTGCTAGTACGCGTCTAGGAAACACCATATATTTT.

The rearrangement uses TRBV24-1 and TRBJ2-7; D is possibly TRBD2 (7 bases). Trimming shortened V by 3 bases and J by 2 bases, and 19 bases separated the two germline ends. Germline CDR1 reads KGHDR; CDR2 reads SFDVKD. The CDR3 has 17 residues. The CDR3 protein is CATSDGGGLPTTYEQYF. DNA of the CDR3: TGTGCCACCAGTGATGGAGGGGGACTACCAACGACCTACGAGCAGTACTTC.

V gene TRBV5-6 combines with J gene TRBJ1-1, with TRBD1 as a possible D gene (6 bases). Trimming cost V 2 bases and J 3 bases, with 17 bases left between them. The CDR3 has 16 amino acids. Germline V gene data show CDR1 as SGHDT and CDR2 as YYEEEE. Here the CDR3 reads CASSFVRGGGYTEAFF. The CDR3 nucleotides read TGTGCCAGCAGCTTCGTAAGGGGGGGCGGATACACTGAAGCTTTCTTT.

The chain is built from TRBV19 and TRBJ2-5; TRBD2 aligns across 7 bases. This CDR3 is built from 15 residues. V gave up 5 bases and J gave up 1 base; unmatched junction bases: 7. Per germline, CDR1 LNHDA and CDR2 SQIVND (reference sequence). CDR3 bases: TGTGCCAGTAGTGGATTATGGGGGGGCCAAGAGACCCAGTACTTC. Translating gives CASSGLWGGQETQYF.

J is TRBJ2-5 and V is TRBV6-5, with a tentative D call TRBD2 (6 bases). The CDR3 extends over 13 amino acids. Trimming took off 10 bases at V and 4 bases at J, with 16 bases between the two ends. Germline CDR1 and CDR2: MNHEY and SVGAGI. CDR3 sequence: CATGGRGGETQYF. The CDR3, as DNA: TGTGCCACCGGGGGTCGCGGAGGAGAGACCCAGTACTTC.

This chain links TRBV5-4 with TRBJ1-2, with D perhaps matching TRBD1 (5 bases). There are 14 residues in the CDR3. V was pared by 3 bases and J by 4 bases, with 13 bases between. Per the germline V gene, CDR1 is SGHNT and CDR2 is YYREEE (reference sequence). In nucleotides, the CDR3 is TGTGCCAGCAGCTGGGGGAGGGGAACCTATGGCTACACCTTC. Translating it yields CASSWGRGTYGYTF.

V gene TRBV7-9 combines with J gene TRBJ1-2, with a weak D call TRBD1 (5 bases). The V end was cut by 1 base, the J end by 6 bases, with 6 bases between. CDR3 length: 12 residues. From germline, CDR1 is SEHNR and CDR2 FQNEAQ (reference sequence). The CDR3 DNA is TGTGCCAGCAGCTTAGAAGGGGATGGCTACACCTTC. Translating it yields CASSLEGDGYTF.

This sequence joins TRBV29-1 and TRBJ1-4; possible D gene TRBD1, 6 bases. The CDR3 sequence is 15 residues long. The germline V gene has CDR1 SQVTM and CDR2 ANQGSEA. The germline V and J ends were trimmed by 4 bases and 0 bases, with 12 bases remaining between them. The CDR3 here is CSVARTGTTNEKLFF. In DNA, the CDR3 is TGCAGCGTTGCCCGAACAGGGACAACTAATGAAAAACTGTTTTTT.

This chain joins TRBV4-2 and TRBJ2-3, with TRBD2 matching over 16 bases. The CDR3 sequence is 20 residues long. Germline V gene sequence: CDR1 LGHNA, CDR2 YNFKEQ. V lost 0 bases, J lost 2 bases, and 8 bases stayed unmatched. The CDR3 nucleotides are TGTGCCAGCAGCCAAGAGGGGACTAGCGGGGGGGAATTTGTCACAGATACGCAGTATTTT. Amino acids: CASSQEGTSGGEFVTDTQYF.

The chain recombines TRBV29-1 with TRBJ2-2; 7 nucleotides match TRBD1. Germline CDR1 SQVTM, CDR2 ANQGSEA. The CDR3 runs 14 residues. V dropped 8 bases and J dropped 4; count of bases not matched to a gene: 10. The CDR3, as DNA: TGCAGCACATCGGACAGGCAGGTCACCGGGGAGCTGTTTTTT. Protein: CSTSDRQVTGELFF.

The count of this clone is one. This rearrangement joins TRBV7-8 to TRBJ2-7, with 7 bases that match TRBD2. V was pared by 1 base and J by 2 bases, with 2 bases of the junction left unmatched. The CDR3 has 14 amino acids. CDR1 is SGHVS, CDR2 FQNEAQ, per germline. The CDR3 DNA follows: TGTGCCAGCAGCTTAGTGGGAGGGGCCTACGAGCAGTACTTC. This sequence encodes CASSLVGGAYEQYF.

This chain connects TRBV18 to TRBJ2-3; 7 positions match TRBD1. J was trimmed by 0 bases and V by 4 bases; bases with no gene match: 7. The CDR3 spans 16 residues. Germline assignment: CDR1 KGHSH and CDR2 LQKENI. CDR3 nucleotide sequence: TGTGCCAGCTCACTCCGGGACAGACCTAGCACAGATACGCAGTATTTT. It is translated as CASSLRDRPSTDTQYF.

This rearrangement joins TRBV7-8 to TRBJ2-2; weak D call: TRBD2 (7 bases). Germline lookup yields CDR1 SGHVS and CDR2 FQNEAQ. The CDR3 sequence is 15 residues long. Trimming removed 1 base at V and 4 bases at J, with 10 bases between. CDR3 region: CASSLEGGLTGELFF. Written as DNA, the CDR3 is TGTGCCAGCAGCTTAGAGGGGGGGCTCACCGGGGAGCTGTTTTTT.

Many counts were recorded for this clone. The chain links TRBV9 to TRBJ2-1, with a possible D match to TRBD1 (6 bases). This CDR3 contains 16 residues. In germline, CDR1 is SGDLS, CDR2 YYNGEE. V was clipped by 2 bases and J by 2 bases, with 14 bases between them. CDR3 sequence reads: CASSVTGTNPYNEQFF. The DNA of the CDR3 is TGTGCCAGCAGCGTGACCGGGACAAACCCCTACAATGAGCAGTTCTTC.

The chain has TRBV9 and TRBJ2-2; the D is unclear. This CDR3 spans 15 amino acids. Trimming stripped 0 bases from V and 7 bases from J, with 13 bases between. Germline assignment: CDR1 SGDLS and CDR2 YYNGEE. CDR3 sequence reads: CASSVVGQPIGELFF. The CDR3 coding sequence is TGTGCCAGCAGCGTAGTTGGGCAGCCCATCGGGGAGCTGTTTTTT.

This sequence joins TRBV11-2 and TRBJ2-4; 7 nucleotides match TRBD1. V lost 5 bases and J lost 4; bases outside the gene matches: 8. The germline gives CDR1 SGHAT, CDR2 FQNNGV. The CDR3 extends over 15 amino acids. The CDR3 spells CASSPLTGAKNIQYF. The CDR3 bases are TGTGCCAGCAGCCCTCTCACAGGGGCGAAAAACATTCAGTACTTC.

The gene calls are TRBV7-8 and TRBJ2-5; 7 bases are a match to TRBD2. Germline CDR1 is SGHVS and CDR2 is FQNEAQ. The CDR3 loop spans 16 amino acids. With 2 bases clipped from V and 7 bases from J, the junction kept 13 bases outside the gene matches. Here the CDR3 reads CASSLLRRESYGTQYF. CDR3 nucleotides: TGTGCCAGCAGCTTATTACGGCGGGAGTCTTATGGGACCCAGTACTTC.

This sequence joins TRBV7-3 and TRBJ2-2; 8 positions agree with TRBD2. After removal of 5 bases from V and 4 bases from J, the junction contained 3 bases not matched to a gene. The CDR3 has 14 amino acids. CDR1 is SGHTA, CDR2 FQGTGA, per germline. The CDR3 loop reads CASSRLASTGELFF. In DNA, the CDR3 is TGTGCCAGCAGCCGACTAGCGTCCACCGGGGAGCTGTTTTTT.

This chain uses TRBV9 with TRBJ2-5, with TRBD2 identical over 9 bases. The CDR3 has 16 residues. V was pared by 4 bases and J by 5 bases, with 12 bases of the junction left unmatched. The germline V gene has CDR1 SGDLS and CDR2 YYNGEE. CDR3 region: CASSLRGAGGAETQYF. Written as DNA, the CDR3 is TGTGCCAGCAGCCTCCGCGGAGCGGGAGGCGCGGAGACCCAGTACTTC.

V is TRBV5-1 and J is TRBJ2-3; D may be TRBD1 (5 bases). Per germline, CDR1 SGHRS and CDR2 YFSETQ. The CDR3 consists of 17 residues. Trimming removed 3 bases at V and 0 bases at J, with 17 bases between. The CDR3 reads CASSSQGGRSSTDTQYF. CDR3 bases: TGCGCCAGCAGCTCCCAGGGTGGGCGATCTAGCACAGATACGCAGTATTTT.

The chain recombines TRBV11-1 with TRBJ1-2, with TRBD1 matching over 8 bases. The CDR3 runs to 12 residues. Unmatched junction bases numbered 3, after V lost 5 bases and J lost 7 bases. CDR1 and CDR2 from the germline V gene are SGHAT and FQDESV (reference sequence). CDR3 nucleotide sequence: TGTGCCAGCAGCCTGGACAGGGTTGGCTACACCTTC. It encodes CASSLDRVGYTF. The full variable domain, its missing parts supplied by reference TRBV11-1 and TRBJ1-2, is EAEVAQSPRYKITEKSQAVAFWCDPISGHATLYWYRQILGQGPELLVQFQDESVVDDSQLPKDRFSAERLKGVDSTLKIQPAELGDSAMYLCASSLDRVGYTFGSGTRLTVV.

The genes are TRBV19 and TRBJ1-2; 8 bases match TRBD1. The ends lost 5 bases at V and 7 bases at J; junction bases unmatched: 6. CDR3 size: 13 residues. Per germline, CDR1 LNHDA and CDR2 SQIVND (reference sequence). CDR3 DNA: TGTGCCAGTAGTGTTGGACAGGGAAGTGGCTACACCTTC. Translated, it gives CASSVGQGSGYTF.

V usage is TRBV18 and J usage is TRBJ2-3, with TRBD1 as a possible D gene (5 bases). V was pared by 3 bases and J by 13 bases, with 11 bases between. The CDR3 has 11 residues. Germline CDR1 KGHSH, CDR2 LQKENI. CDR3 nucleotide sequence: TGTGCCAGCTCACCGGAAGGGGATGAGTATTTT. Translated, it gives CASSPEGDEYF.

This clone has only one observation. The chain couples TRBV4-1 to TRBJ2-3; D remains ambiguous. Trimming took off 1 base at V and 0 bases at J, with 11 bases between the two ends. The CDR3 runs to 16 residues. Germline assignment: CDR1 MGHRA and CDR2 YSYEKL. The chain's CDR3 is CASSQVNLISTDTQYF. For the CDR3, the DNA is TGCGCCAGCAGCCAAGTTAACTTGATCAGCACAGATACGCAGTATTTT.

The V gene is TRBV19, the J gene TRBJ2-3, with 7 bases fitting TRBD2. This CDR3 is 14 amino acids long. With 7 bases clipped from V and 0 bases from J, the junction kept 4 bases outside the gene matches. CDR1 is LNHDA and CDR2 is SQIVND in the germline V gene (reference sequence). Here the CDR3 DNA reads TGTGCCAGTACCCCGGGACTAAGCACAGATACGCAGTATTTT. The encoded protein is CASTPGLSTDTQYF.

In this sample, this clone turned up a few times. The CDR3 sequence: CASSYRGTGELFF. The CDR3 DNA follows: TGTGCCAGCAGTTATAGGGGCACCGGGGAGCTGTTTTTT. The chain uses TRBV6-2 or TRBV6-3 and TRBJ2-2, with D maybe TRBD1 (5 bases). Per the germline V gene, CDR1 is MNHEY and CDR2 is SVGEGT. V lost 3 bases and J lost 4, with 6 bases in between. The CDR3 totals 13 residues.

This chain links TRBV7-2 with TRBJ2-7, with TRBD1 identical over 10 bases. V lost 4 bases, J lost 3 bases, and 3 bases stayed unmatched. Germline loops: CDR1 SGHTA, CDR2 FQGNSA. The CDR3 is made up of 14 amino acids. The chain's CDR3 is CASSSGQGGYEQYF. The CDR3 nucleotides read TGTGCCAGCAGCTCCGGACAGGGGGGCTACGAGCAGTACTTC.

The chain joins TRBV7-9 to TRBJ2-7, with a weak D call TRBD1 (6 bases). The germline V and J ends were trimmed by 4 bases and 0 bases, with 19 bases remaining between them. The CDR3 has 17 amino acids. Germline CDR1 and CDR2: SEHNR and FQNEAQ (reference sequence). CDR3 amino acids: CASSSNLGQMHSYEQYF. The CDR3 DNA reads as TGTGCCAGCAGCTCGAACCTCGGACAGATGCACTCCTACGAGCAGTACTTC.